Detailed here is one TCR beta chain. Its target is not known. The sample is drawn from a study of a mutant IDH1 vaccine in newly diagnosed glioma. Study outcomes and limitations: Pseudoprogression appeared independent of alterations in top peripheral clonotypes.

Clones were read by immunoSEQ multiplex PCR, and TCRdb kept only the in-frame ones, dropping some. The data show about 31,000 clones, with around 78% seen just once and more than 20% held by the top ten. As for time point: week 11, during vaccination. Every vaccine dose comprised 300 ug of mutant IDH1 20-mer peptide plus topical imiquimod. The donors' diagnosis was new WHO grade 3 or 4 astrocytoma that was IDH1-mutant and ATRX-lost. This TCR was recovered from a man aged 25-45 years with glioma. The material was PBMCs, obtained from a glioma patient whose treatment included an IDH1 peptide vaccine.

The CDR3 coding sequence is TGTGCCAGCAGCTTAGCGTCAGGAAATGCCTACGAGCAGTACTTC. Protein product: CASSLASGNAYEQYF. The V and J genes are TRBV7-9 and TRBJ2-7; D not resolved. The CDR3 is 15 amino acids. Germline CDR1 reads SEHNR; CDR2 reads FQNEAQ (reference sequence). Trimming stripped 0 bases from V and 2 bases from J, with 11 bases between.